The 12 T cell receptor beta chains below were found in one sample sequenced in a study of human CD8 memory T cell subsets. Libraries of TCR beta chains were produced by 5' RACE (UMI-labeled). One entry per CDR3 protein, without DNA, is what TCRdb gives after re-calling the 5' RACE reads. The sample holds around 19,000 distinct CDR3 sequences. The sequencing input was CD8+ T cells from PBMCs. The receptors stem from a human donor in good health.

This chain links TRBV10-2 with TRBJ2-7; the TCRdb D gene call, TRBD1, has no DNA to confirm it. The CDR3 loop spans 15 amino acids. Germline V lookup: CDR1 WSHSY, CDR2 SAAADI. This CDR3 reads CASRALDSPIYEQYF.

The J gene is TRBJ2-1, the V gene TRBV14. The CDR3 sequence is 14 residues long. The germline CDR1 and CDR2 sequences are SGHDN and FVKESK. The CDR3 spells CASSQDVSYNEQFF. The entire variable domain, with the rest obtained from reference TRBV14 and TRBJ2-1, is as follows: EAGVTQFPSHSVIEKGQTVTLRCDPISGHDNLYWYRRVMGKEIKFLLHFVKESKQDESGMPNNRFLAERTGGTYSTLKVQPAELEDSGVYFCASSQDVSYNEQFFGPGTRLTVL.

This clonotype counts as medium-sized (0.01 to 0.1%) by frequency. The chain combines TRBV10-3 with TRBJ1-2; TCRdb designates TRBD1, a call that cannot be tested without DNA. Germline lookup yields CDR1 ENHRY and CDR2 SYGVKD. This CDR3 region has 13 residues. The CDR3 loop reads CATTGTPNYGYTF.

The V and J genes are TRBV7-9 and TRBJ2-7. Germline V gene lookup returns CDR1 SEHNR and CDR2 FQNEAQ (reference sequence). The CDR3 contains 13 residues. The CDR3: CASSSDKDYEQYF.

This CDR3 reads CASSFRPGRNNEQFF. The J gene is TRBJ2-1, the V gene TRBV7-6. The germline CDR1 and CDR2 sequences are SGHVS and FNYEAQ. The CDR3 is 15 residues long. The whole variable domain, remainder taken from reference TRBV7-6 and TRBJ2-1, is GAGVSQSPRYKVTKRGQDVALRCDPISGHVSLYWYRQALGQGPEFLTYFNYEAQQDKSGLPNDRFSAERPEGSISTLTIQRTEQRDSAMYRCASSFRPGRNNEQFFGPGTRLTVL.

This chain joins TRBV6-5 and TRBJ1-1. Germline V CDR1 and CDR2: MNHEY, SVGAGI. The CDR3 spans 14 residues. CDR3: CASSSRFMNTEAFF.

CDR3 region: CSVEVRGQGNTGELFF. The V and J genes are TRBV29-1 and TRBJ2-2; TCRdb indicates TRBD1, and absent DNA this call remains unverified. CDR3 length: 16 residues. Per germline, CDR1 SQVTM and CDR2 ANQGSEA.

The chain combines TRBV28 with TRBJ2-7; the D call from TCRdb, TRBD1, cannot be confirmed without DNA. This CDR3 is 14 amino acids long. Germline V CDR1 and CDR2: MDHEN, SYDVKM. CDR3 sequence: CASSRTGANYEQYF.

The genes are TRBV7-9 and TRBJ1-4; TCRdb designates TRBD1, a call that cannot be tested without DNA. Germline lookup yields CDR1 SEHNR and CDR2 FQNEAQ (reference sequence). CDR3 length equals 13 residues. The CDR3 spells CASSPGAGEKLFF.

This rearrangement joins TRBV15 to TRBJ2-2; no DNA is available, so the TRBD1 call from TCRdb remains unchecked. From germline, CDR1 is LNHNV and CDR2 YYDKDF (reference sequence). The CDR3 is made up of 16 amino acids. This CDR3 reads CATNPGTGGYTGELFF.

The chain joins TRBV20-1 to TRBJ2-4; TCRdb outputs TRBD1, but without DNA this stays unchecked. Germline loops: CDR1 DFQATT, CDR2 SNEGSKA (reference sequence). This CDR3 comprises 16 residues. The CDR3 is CSTQPRTGGAKNIQYF.

The chain couples TRBV7-9 to TRBJ2-7; TCRdb selects TRBD1, and the lack of DNA leaves this call unchecked. Germline V CDR1 and CDR2: SEHNR, FQNEAQ (reference sequence). The CDR3 is made up of 14 amino acids. CDR3 sequence: CASSHPGQGKEQYF.